What follows are 22 T cell receptor beta chains derived from one specimen sequenced in a study of T cells in localized non-small cell lung cancer. TCRdb's table, derived via immunoSEQ multiplex PCR, lists solely in-frame clones and lacks some. This sample has over 20,000 clones, with roughly 80% found just once. Sample: PBMCs, taken before any cancer treatment. Receptors originate from a man aged 40 to 69 with stage II lung adenocarcinoma.

The chain carries TRBV7-3 and TRBJ1-6, with TRBD1 matching over 9 bases. J was trimmed by 9 bases and V by 5 bases; bases with no gene match: 8. The CDR3 contains 15 residues. Germline V gene lookup returns CDR1 SGHTA and CDR2 FQGTGA. This CDR3 reads CASSPTGGSSSPLHF. CDR3 nucleotides: TGTGCCAGCAGCCCGACAGGGGGGTCGAGTTCACCCCTCCACTTT.

The gene calls are TRBV11-2 and TRBJ1-5, with D maybe TRBD1 (5 bases). Per germline, CDR1 SGHAT and CDR2 FQNNGV. This CDR3 spans 16 amino acids. Trimming shortened V by 5 bases and J by 7 bases, and 21 bases separated the two germline ends. The CDR3 reads CASSPGGGGSLQPQHF. CDR3 coding DNA: TGTGCCAGCAGCCCGGGGGGGGGTGGAAGTTTACAGCCCCAGCATTTT.

There are a few counts of this clone. This chain uses TRBV18 with TRBJ2-2; the match to TRBD2 covers 14 bases. CDR1 and CDR2 (germline): KGHSH, LQKENI. The V segment lost 4 bases and the J segment 7 bases; nucleotides outside the gene matches: 8. This CDR3 region has 17 residues. The CDR3 DNA sequence: TGTGCCAGCTCACAAGGACTAGCGGGAGGAAGAGGCGGGGAGCTGTTTTTT. This translates into CASSQGLAGGRGGELFF.

This chain joins TRBV10-3 and TRBJ1-1; 9 nucleotides agree with TRBD1. The CDR3 sequence is 15 residues long. Germline loops: CDR1 ENHRY, CDR2 SYGVKD. After removal of 6 bases from V and 6 bases from J, the junction contained 11 bases not matched to a gene. As DNA, the CDR3 is TGTGCCATCAGAGGAATCGGGACAGGGTCATCTGAAGCTTTCTTT. Amino acids: CAIRGIGTGSSEAFF.

This clone was counted once. The rearrangement joins TRBV10-3 to TRBJ1-1; maybe TRBD1 (6 bases). V dropped 6 bases and J dropped 5 bases, with 16 bases sitting between them. The CDR3 has 14 amino acids. Germline V gene sequence: CDR1 ENHRY, CDR2 SYGVKD. Here the CDR3 reads CAIRASGGRTEAFF. The DNA of the CDR3 is TGTGCCATCAGGGCGAGCGGGGGGCGGACTGAAGCTTTCTTT.

The rearrangement joins TRBV12-5 to TRBJ2-5, with D maybe TRBD2 (5 bases). The germline V gene has CDR1 LGHNT and CDR2 FRNRAP. CDR3 size: 15 residues. V was cut by 1 base and J by 5 bases, with 14 bases left in between. The CDR3 nucleotides are TGTGCTAGTGGTTTGGGGAGGTCTAGATTTGAGACCCAGTACTTC. It yields the protein CASGLGRSRFETQYF.

This clone has just one count. This chain connects TRBV5-1 to TRBJ2-1; D is undetermined. The germline gives CDR1 SGHRS, CDR2 YFSETQ. Trimming pared 0 bases from V and 5 bases from J, leaving 9 bases between. The CDR3 sequence is 14 residues long. CDR3 residues: CASSLGDANNEQFF. CDR3 sequence (DNA): TGCGCCAGCAGCTTGGGAGACGCCAACAATGAGCAGTTCTTC.

The rearrangement uses TRBV2 and TRBJ2-2, with 8 bases aligning to TRBD2. The CDR3 sequence is 16 residues long. Germline assignment: CDR1 SNHLY and CDR2 FYNNEI. The trim removed 6 bases at V and 6 bases at J, leaving 12 bases unmatched. The CDR3 loop is CASRGNRVAGSGELFF. CDR3 bases: TGTGCCAGCAGGGGTAACAGAGTAGCGGGGTCCGGGGAGCTGTTTTTT.

The chain has TRBV19 and TRBJ1-1, with TRBD1 as a possible D gene (6 bases). This CDR3 has 12 residues. V was clipped by 8 bases and J by 4 bases, with 11 bases between them. Germline CDR1 LNHDA, CDR2 SQIVND (reference sequence). This chain's CDR3 is CASSGHPTEAFF. The DNA of the CDR3 is TGTGCCAGTTCGGGACATCCCACTGAAGCTTTCTTT.

This clone is a singleton in its sample. J is TRBJ2-7 and V is TRBV5-8; 9 positions match TRBD1. The CDR3 covers 14 residues. Germline V gene lookup returns CDR1 SGHTS and CDR2 YDEGEE. J lost 5 bases, V lost 5 bases, and 8 bases had no gene match. In DNA, the CDR3 is TGTGCCAGCAGACCCGGACAGGGGAGGAACGAGCAGTACTTC. Translated, it gives CASRPGQGRNEQYF.

This rearrangement joins TRBV6-4 to TRBJ1-1, with D unresolved. Germline assignment: CDR1 MRHNA and CDR2 SNTAGT. The CDR3 runs 14 residues. V was cut by 6 bases and J by 4 bases, with 15 bases left in between. Here the CDR3 reads CASRATEGGTEAFF. The CDR3 region has the DNA TGTGCCAGCAGGGCGACTGAGGGCGGCACTGAAGCTTTCTTT.

This clone appeared once. The chain is built from TRBV10-3 and TRBJ2-7, with 9 nucleotides matching TRBD2. Per the germline V gene, CDR1 is ENHRY and CDR2 is SYGVKD. The trim removed 2 bases at V and 3 bases at J, leaving 8 bases unmatched. This CDR3 has 16 amino acids. The CDR3 sequence is CAISEASGERSYEQYF. The CDR3 nucleotides are TGTGCCATCAGTGAGGCTAGCGGGGAGAGGAGCTACGAGCAGTACTTC.

This chain uses TRBV5-4 with TRBJ2-1, with TRBD2 matching 9 bases. The CDR3 consists of 15 residues. The germline gives CDR1 SGHNT, CDR2 YYREEE (reference sequence). The J segment lost 9 bases and the V segment lost 6 bases, leaving 13 bases of the junction unmatched. Here the CDR3 reads CASTFSGRYPAEQFF. In DNA form, the CDR3 reads TGTGCCAGCACCTTTAGCGGGAGATATCCCGCTGAGCAGTTCTTC.

The chain employs TRBV4-1 and TRBJ1-4; no clear D gene. CDR3 size: 13 residues. Germline CDR1 is MGHRA and CDR2 is YSYEKL. V lost 0 bases to trimming and J lost 14 bases, with 13 bases between them. The CDR3 spells CASSQDYPAPLFF. In DNA form, the CDR3 reads TGCGCCAGCAGCCAAGATTATCCGGCACCTCTGTTTTTT.

The rearrangement uses TRBV5-4 and TRBJ1-2, with D tentatively TRBD1 (6 bases). V was pared by 0 bases and J by 4 bases, with 7 bases between. Germline CDR1 reads SGHNT; CDR2 reads YYREEE (reference sequence). The CDR3 is made up of 13 amino acids. Here the CDR3 DNA reads TGTGCCAGCAGCTTGGGAGGGGGCTATGGCTACACCTTC. Protein: CASSLGGGYGYTF.

This rearrangement joins TRBV25-1 to TRBJ2-3; D ambiguous. The germline gives CDR1 MGHDK, CDR2 SYGVNS. The CDR3 extends over 16 amino acids. Trimming took 0 bases from V and 4 from J, leaving 14 bases between them. The CDR3 here is CASSEYRSTSSDTQYF. The CDR3 nucleotides are TGTGCCAGCAGTGAATACAGGAGTACCTCTTCAGATACGCAGTATTTT.

The table lists this clone with a few counts. The CDR3 is CASSLLPRMNTEAFF. CDR3 sequence (DNA): TGTGCCAGCAGCTTACTACCACGGATGAACACTGAAGCTTTCTTT. The genes are TRBV11-2 and TRBJ1-1; no definite D call. This CDR3 spans 15 amino acids. With 2 bases removed from V and 0 bases from J, the gap between germline ends came to 10 bases. Germline V gene lookup returns CDR1 SGHAT and CDR2 FQNNGV. Supplemented by reference TRBV11-2 and TRBJ1-1, the full variable domain reads EAGVAQSPRYKIIEKRQSVAFWCNPISGHATLYWYQQILGQGPKLLIQFQNNGVVDDSQLPKDRFSAERLKGVDSTLKIQPAKLEDSAVYLCASSLLPRMNTEAFFGQGTRLTVV.

This clone was seen just once. CDR3 sequence reads: CAFATGNTGELFF. The CDR3, as DNA: TGTGCCTTCGCGACCGGGAACACCGGGGAGCTGTTTTTT. V is TRBV30 and J is TRBJ2-2; D gene unclear. The ends were cut back, 7 bases at V and 1 base at J, with 10 bases in the middle. The CDR3 has 13 amino acids. Germline V gene sequence: CDR1 GTSNPN, CDR2 SVGIG (reference sequence).

The rearrangement uses TRBV7-2 and TRBJ2-7; 8 bases are a match to TRBD1. J lost 4 bases, V lost 2 bases, and 7 bases had no gene match. The germline V gene has CDR1 SGHTA and CDR2 FQGNSA. The CDR3 spans 15 residues. CDR3 DNA: TGTGCCAGCAGCTTACAGGGACAGGTGATATACGAGCAGTACTTC. Amino acids: CASSLQGQVIYEQYF.

The CDR3 DNA reads as TGTGCCAGTAGTATAAACAGAATGAACACTGAAGCTTTCTTT. As protein: CASSINRMNTEAFF. This sequence joins TRBV19 and TRBJ1-1; D is unresolved. The CDR3 sequence is 14 residues long. The germline CDR1 and CDR2 sequences are LNHDA and SQIVND (reference sequence). V lost 2 bases and J lost 0, with 7 bases in between.

This clone has a handful of counts. For the CDR3, the DNA is TGTGCCAGCAGCGCCCAACTAGCGGGGGGGCCAGATACGCAGTATTTT. Protein: CASSAQLAGGPDTQYF. This chain links TRBV9 with TRBJ2-3, with 13 nucleotides matching TRBD2. V was pared by 3 bases and J by 4 bases, with 5 bases of the junction left unmatched. The CDR3 spans 16 residues. Looked up from germline, CDR1 is SGDLS and CDR2 is YYNGEE.

This clone occurred a few times. The chain joins TRBV7-2 to TRBJ2-3; unclear D gene. Trimming pared 3 bases from V and 3 bases from J, leaving 13 bases between. The length of the CDR3 is 15 residues. In germline, CDR1 is SGHTA, CDR2 FQGNSA. CDR3 residues: CASSFPAEATDTQYF. DNA of the CDR3: TGTGCCAGCAGCTTTCCCGCAGAGGCAACAGATACGCAGTATTTT. Using reference TRBV7-2 and TRBJ2-3 for the parts outside the CDR3, the full variable domain is GAGVSQSPSNKVTEKGKDVELRCDPISGHTALYWYRQSLGQGLEFLIYFQGNSAPDKSGLPSDRFSAERTGGSVSTLTIQRTQQEDSAVYLCASSFPAEATDTQYFGPGTRLTVL.